This passage covers 32 T cell receptor beta chains from one sample sequenced in a study of cytomegalovirus exposure and HLA in healthy donors. Libraries were prepared by immunoSEQ multiplex PCR; TCRdb keeps only in-frame clonotypes and omits some of them. The table lists about 150,000 clones, 80% to 90% of them singletons. The sequenced sample consisted of PBMCs. Receptors originate from a woman aged 25 to 39 in good health and CMV-seropositive.

CDR3 sequence: CASSLSPGQLSSGNTIYF. In DNA, the CDR3 is TGTGCCAGCAGCCTCTCTCCGGGACAGCTAAGCTCTGGAAACACCATATATTTT. V is TRBV11-2 and J is TRBJ1-3; TRBD1 aligns across 7 bases. Germline CDR1 and CDR2: SGHAT and FQNNGV. V lost 5 bases to trimming and J lost 0 bases; unmatched junction nucleotides: 13. The CDR3 contains 18 residues.

In this sample, this clone turned up many times. This chain links TRBV6-1 with TRBJ2-1; the match to TRBD1 covers 9 bases. This CDR3 is built from 13 residues. CDR1 is MNHNS and CDR2 is SASEGT in the germline V gene. The ends lost 6 bases at V and 10 bases at J; junction bases unmatched: 7. CDR3 residues: CASRLQGASEQFF. The DNA of the CDR3 is TGTGCCAGCAGACTACAGGGGGCATCGGAGCAGTTCTTC.

This clone appeared once. The DNA of the CDR3 is TGTGCCAGCAGCGAGGAAACAGGGGGCAGGACTGAAGCTTTCTTT. This encodes CASSEETGGRTEAFF. The gene calls are TRBV5-4 and TRBJ1-1, with 9 bases that match TRBD1. Germline assignment: CDR1 SGHNT and CDR2 YYREEE (reference sequence). J was trimmed by 5 bases and V by 4 bases; bases with no gene match: 9. The CDR3 loop spans 15 amino acids. The variable domain in full, with the rest retrieved from reference TRBV5-4 and TRBJ1-1, is ETGVTQSPTHLIKTRGQQVTLRCSSQSGHNTVSWYQQALGQGPQFIFQYYREEENGRGNFPPRFSGLQFPNYSSELNVNALELDDSALYLCASSEETGGRTEAFFGQGTRLTVV.

The rearrangement joins TRBV5-4 to TRBJ1-1, with D perhaps TRBD1 (5 bases). CDR3 length equals 13 residues. Germline V CDR1 and CDR2: SGHNT, YYREEE (reference sequence). Between the trimmed V and J ends, which lost 4 bases and 8 bases, there was a span of 15 bases. The CDR3 loop is CASSPLEGQEAFF. For the CDR3, the DNA is TGTGCCAGCAGCCCCTTGGAGGGGCAGGAAGCTTTCTTT.

This clone was counted between two and nine times. The chain joins TRBV18 to TRBJ2-7; D not resolved. V dropped 3 bases and J dropped 7 bases, with 10 bases sitting between them. The CDR3 sequence is 12 residues long. The germline V gene encodes CDR1 KGHSH and CDR2 LQKENI. CDR3 sequence reads: CASSPNAREQYF. DNA of the CDR3: TGTGCCAGCTCACCGAATGCCCGGGAGCAGTACTTC.

The V and J genes are TRBV28 and TRBJ2-3; TRBD2 aligns across 8 bases. V dropped 5 bases and J dropped 4; count of bases not matched to a gene: 5. This CDR3 has 14 residues. From germline, CDR1 is MDHEN and CDR2 SYDVKM. DNA for the CDR3: TGTGCCAGCAGTACCACGGGAGGGTCAGATACGCAGTATTTT. It translates to CASSTTGGSDTQYF.

The chain combines TRBV7-9 with TRBJ1-1; D uncertain. V was shortened by 6 bases and J by 4 bases, with 9 bases between the two germline ends. This CDR3 region has 12 residues. The germline gives CDR1 SEHNR, CDR2 FQNEAQ (reference sequence). DNA of the CDR3: TGTGCCAGCAGATCCTCGAGCACTGAAGCTTTCTTT. It codes for CASRSSSTEAFF.

The chain combines TRBV11-2 with TRBJ2-5; TRBD1 agrees at 11 bases. The CDR3 sequence is 14 residues long. V was pared by 5 bases and J by 9 bases, with 8 bases of the junction left unmatched. Germline lookup yields CDR1 SGHAT and CDR2 FQNNGV. The CDR3 DNA is TGTGCCAGCAGCCCGAATAGGGGACAGGGGGCCCAGTACTTC. Protein product: CASSPNRGQGAQYF.

CDR3 coding DNA: TGTGCCAGCAGTTATGGGACTAGAGAGCAGTTCTTC. Amino acid sequence: CASSYGTREQFF. The J gene is TRBJ2-1, the V gene TRBV27, with TRBD2 matching 8 bases. The V segment lost 4 bases and the J segment 10 bases; nucleotides outside the gene matches: 3. This CDR3 comprises 12 residues. CDR1 is MNHEY and CDR2 is SMNVEV in the germline V gene (reference sequence).

For the CDR3, the DNA is TGTGCCAGCAGTTTATGGACACCAACTAATGAAAAACTGTTTTTT. The encoded protein is CASSLWTPTNEKLFF. The J gene is TRBJ1-4, the V gene TRBV28; unclear D gene. The V and J ends lost 0 bases and 0 bases respectively, with 5 bases between them. The CDR3 extends over 15 amino acids. Germline lookup yields CDR1 MDHEN and CDR2 SYDVKM.

The chain joins TRBV19 to TRBJ2-3; 8 nucleotides line up with TRBD2. There are 14 residues in the CDR3. CDR1 LNHDA and CDR2 SQIVND come from the germline V gene (reference sequence). The V and J ends lost 5 bases and 3 bases, in that order; junction bases with no gene match: 4. Here the CDR3 DNA reads TGTGCCAGTAGTCCGAGACTAGCGACAGATACGCAGTATTTT. This sequence encodes CASSPRLATDTQYF. Full variable domain (outside the CDR3, taken from reference TRBV19 and TRBJ2-3): DGGITQSPKYLFRKEGQNVTLSCEQNLNHDAMYWYRQDPGQGLRLIYYSQIVNDFQKGDIAEGYSVSREKKESFPLTVTSAQKNPTAFYLCASSPRLATDTQYFGPGTRLTVL.

This clone was counted ten times or more. The V gene is TRBV29-1, the J gene TRBJ2-2; TRBD1 might be the D (5 bases). CDR3 length: 13 residues. Per germline, CDR1 SQVTM and CDR2 ANQGSEA. Deletions cut 7 bases from V and 1 base from J, with 10 bases between. The CDR3 region is CSAWGENTGELFF. The CDR3 DNA reads as TGCAGCGCCTGGGGCGAGAACACCGGGGAGCTGTTTTTT.

The V gene is TRBV11-2, the J gene TRBJ2-2, with 11 bases lining up with TRBD2. The germline gives CDR1 SGHAT, CDR2 FQNNGV. Trimming cost V 6 bases and J 6 bases; bases outside gene matches: 15. The CDR3 runs 18 residues. CDR3 sequence: CASRGLAGGPSYAGELFF. The DNA of the CDR3 is TGTGCCAGCAGGGGTTTAGCGGGAGGGCCCTCTTATGCCGGGGAGCTGTTTTTT.

The chain has TRBV11-3 and TRBJ2-1; 9 bases fit TRBD2. The length of the CDR3 is 12 residues. Germline CDR1 SGHNT, CDR2 YENEEA. V lost 3 bases to trimming and J lost 9 bases; unmatched junction nucleotides: 0. The CDR3 region has the DNA TGTGCCAGCAGCTTGACTAGCGGTGAGCAGTTCTTC. It is translated as CASSLTSGEQFF.

This chain joins TRBV4-1 and TRBJ2-3; D remains unclear. Trimming shortened V by 1 base and J by 6 bases, and 11 bases separated the two germline ends. Germline V gives CDR1 MGHRA, CDR2 YSYEKL. The length of the CDR3 is 14 residues. CDR3 protein: CASSQGGAPDTQYF. CDR3 coding DNA: TGCGCCAGCAGCCAAGGAGGCGCCCCTGATACGCAGTATTTT.

The genes are TRBV5-6 and TRBJ2-3, with 8 bases that match TRBD1. V was pared by 0 bases and J by 11 bases, with 11 bases of the junction left unmatched. CDR3 length: 15 amino acids. Germline CDR1 and CDR2: SGHDT and YYEEEE. DNA for the CDR3: TGTGCCAGCAGCTTGGGCAGGGGGCGTGTGTATGGGCAGTATTTT. Protein: CASSLGRGRVYGQYF.

CDR3 sequence reads: CASSLMMGQRMNTEAFF. DNA for the CDR3: TGCGCCAGCAGCTTAATGATGGGGCAGAGAATGAACACTGAAGCTTTCTTT. The chain has TRBV5-1 and TRBJ1-1, with D possibly being TRBD1 (5 bases). The germline CDR1 and CDR2 sequences are SGHRS and YFSETQ. The CDR3 loop spans 17 amino acids. V was shortened by 2 bases and J by 0 bases, with 17 bases between the two germline ends.

V is TRBV6-5 and J is TRBJ1-2; no clear D. This CDR3 has 14 residues. Per germline, CDR1 MNHEY and CDR2 SVGAGI. The V gene lost 0 bases and the J gene lost 8 bases, with 13 bases spanning the gap. The DNA for the CDR3 is TGTGCCAGCAGTTACTCGATCCGTTCTAGGGGCTACACCTTC. Translating it yields CASSYSIRSRGYTF.

This clone was found once. The genes are TRBV15 and TRBJ1-2; D is possibly TRBD1 (5 bases). The CDR3 contains 13 residues. Germline CDR1 is LNHNV and CDR2 is YYDKDF (reference sequence). V dropped 4 bases and J dropped 5 bases, with 11 bases sitting between them. The DNA of the CDR3 is TGTGCCACCAGCACGAGACCAGGGTATGGCTACACCTTC. This codes for CATSTRPGYGYTF.

The chain links TRBV13 to TRBJ2-3; 10 bases are shared with TRBD2. Germline CDR1 and CDR2: PRHDT and FYEKMQ (reference sequence). V was pared by 5 bases and J by 5 bases, with 19 bases of the junction left unmatched. This CDR3 has 19 residues. The CDR3 here is CASSNRLAGPNGGGDTQYF. CDR3 coding DNA: TGTGCCAGCAGCAATCGACTAGCGGGCCCCAATGGGGGCGGAGATACGCAGTATTTT.

V and J are TRBV29-1 and TRBJ1-1, with D perhaps TRBD1 (5 bases). The ends were cut back, 1 base at V and 0 bases at J, with 12 bases in the middle. Germline V CDR1 and CDR2: SQVTM, ANQGSEA. CDR3 size: 15 residues. The CDR3 nucleotides are TGCAGCGTTGAAGGGGGGGGATTACTGAACACTGAAGCTTTCTTT. It codes for CSVEGGGLLNTEAFF. Combining the CDR3 with reference TRBV29-1 and TRBJ1-1 gives the whole variable domain SAVISQKPSRDICQRGTSLTIQCQVDSQVTMMFWYRQQPGQSLTLIATANQGSEATYESGFVIDKFPISRPNLTFSTLTVSNMSPEDSSIYLCSVEGGGLLNTEAFFGQGTRLTVV.

This chain uses TRBV6-5 with TRBJ1-1, with D unclear. The CDR3 consists of 13 residues. The germline V gene has CDR1 MNHEY and CDR2 SVGAGI. V gave up 4 bases and J gave up 7 bases, with 13 bases separating them. The CDR3 nucleotides read TGTGCCAGCAGTTTTGAGGGAACGGGTGAAGCTTTCTTT. Translated: CASSFEGTGEAFF.

This chain uses TRBV28 with TRBJ2-2; 12 nucleotides align to TRBD2. Germline V gene lookup returns CDR1 MDHEN and CDR2 SYDVKM. The CDR3 has 17 residues. The ends lost 7 bases at V and 5 bases at J; junction bases unmatched: 11. CDR3: CASNGLAGGPGTGELFF. The CDR3 DNA sequence: TGTGCCAGCAATGGTCTAGCGGGGGGGCCCGGTACCGGGGAGCTGTTTTTT.

The chain links TRBV5-1 to TRBJ1-5; 8 positions match TRBD1. The CDR3 extends over 15 amino acids. V lost 4 bases, J lost 2 bases, and 5 bases stayed unmatched. Germline CDR1 SGHRS, CDR2 YFSETQ. The CDR3 region has the DNA TGCGCCAGCAGCCCCCAGGGGGCAGGCAATCAGCCCCAGCATTTT. As protein: CASSPQGAGNQPQHF.

V usage is TRBV4-1 and J usage is TRBJ2-5, with no clear D. Germline V gene data show CDR1 as MGHRA and CDR2 as YSYEKL. Trimming took 3 bases from V and 2 from J, leaving 10 bases between them. There are 14 residues in the CDR3. CDR3: CASSHKWQQETQYF. CDR3 nucleotides: TGCGCCAGCAGCCATAAGTGGCAGCAAGAGACCCAGTACTTC.

The CDR3 DNA is TGTGCCAGCAGTTACGGAAACAGGGGAAGGGAAAAACTGTTTTTT. Translation: CASSYGNRGREKLFF. The chain has TRBV6-5 and TRBJ1-4; 7 nucleotides match TRBD1. CDR3 length: 15 residues. J was trimmed by 8 bases and V by 2 bases; bases with no gene match: 8. Germline CDR1 reads MNHEY; CDR2 reads SVGAGI.

This clone has only a few counts. This chain links TRBV13 with TRBJ2-7; 8 bases fit TRBD1. V shed 7 bases and J 2 bases; nucleotides not matched to a gene: 7. From germline, CDR1 is PRHDT and CDR2 FYEKMQ (reference sequence). The CDR3 extends over 14 amino acids. The CDR3 region is CASIKQGEAYEQYF. The CDR3 nucleotides are TGTGCCAGCATCAAACAGGGGGAGGCCTACGAGCAGTACTTC.

The V call is TRBV28, the J call TRBJ2-7; 9 bases match TRBD1. The CDR3 extends over 14 amino acids. Germline CDR1 is MDHEN and CDR2 is SYDVKM. V trimming: 5 bases; J trimming: 5 bases; junction bases outside the gene matches: 7. In DNA form, the CDR3 reads TGTGCCAGCAGTATCAGGGACAGGGAGAACGAGCAGTACTTC. Translating it yields CASSIRDRENEQYF.

This clone is a singleton in its sample. The rearrangement uses TRBV5-4 and TRBJ2-5; 8 bases are shared with TRBD1. The CDR3 covers 15 residues. Germline CDR1 reads SGHNT; CDR2 reads YYREEE (reference sequence). Unmatched junction bases numbered 8, after V lost 5 bases and J lost 2 bases. In DNA form, the CDR3 reads TGTGCCAGCAGTTATCCTCACAGGGGGCAAGAGACCCAGTACTTC. It encodes CASSYPHRGQETQYF.

The chain uses TRBV28 and TRBJ1-1; a possible D gene is TRBD1 (6 bases). Trimming shortened V by 2 bases and J by 0 bases, and 7 bases separated the two germline ends. CDR3 length: 14 amino acids. Germline V gene data show CDR1 as MDHEN and CDR2 as SYDVKM. CDR3 amino acids: CASSLKGVNTEAFF. The CDR3 DNA reads TGTGCCAGCAGTTTAAAGGGGGTGAACACTGAAGCTTTCTTT.

This clone was seen once. V usage is TRBV18 and J usage is TRBJ1-3; D remains ambiguous. Trimming shortened V by 0 bases and J by 6 bases, and 15 bases separated the two germline ends. The CDR3 spans 16 residues. CDR1 is KGHSH, CDR2 LQKENI, per germline. Here the CDR3 DNA reads TGTGCCAGCTCACCACCCAATGGCAGGCCACTAAACACCATATATTTT. Its protein is CASSPPNGRPLNTIYF.

The rearrangement links TRBV9 to TRBJ1-5; D call uncertain. The CDR3 length is 15 residues. The V end lost 4 bases, the J end lost 4 bases, and 15 bases lay between the germline ends. Looked up from germline, CDR1 is SGDLS and CDR2 is YYNGEE. The CDR3 DNA reads TGTGCCAGCAGCCCAGAGGCAGTCCTAAATCAGCCCCAGCATTTT. Its translation is CASSPEAVLNQPQHF.